This note documents a single TCR beta chain sequence. As yet, its antigen is unknown. Profiled with immunoSEQ multiplex PCR; TCRdb holds only in-frame clones, not every one. This table has about 75,000 clones, roughly 80% appearing once. This entry is derived from a study of T cell clones after liver transplantation. Overall study: In this trial, immunosuppression withdrawal was attempted within 2 years of liver transplant. Study findings and constraints: Graft donor-reactive T cells may have migrated into the graft rather than being deleted.

Trimming pared 0 bases from V and 4 bases from J, leaving 9 bases between. The germline gives CDR1 SQVTM, CDR2 ANQGSEA. The CDR3 loop spans 13 amino acids. The sample in question was CD4+ T cells from blood, obtained about 50 months after liver transplant. The chain joins TRBV29-1 to TRBJ1-2, with D tentatively TRBD1 (5 bases). This TCR came from a human patient who received a liver transplant. Some T cells here may be from the graft donor. The CDR3 is CSVEDGGFYGYTF. CDR3 nucleotide sequence: TGCAGCGTTGAAGATGGGGGTTTCTATGGCTACACCTTC.